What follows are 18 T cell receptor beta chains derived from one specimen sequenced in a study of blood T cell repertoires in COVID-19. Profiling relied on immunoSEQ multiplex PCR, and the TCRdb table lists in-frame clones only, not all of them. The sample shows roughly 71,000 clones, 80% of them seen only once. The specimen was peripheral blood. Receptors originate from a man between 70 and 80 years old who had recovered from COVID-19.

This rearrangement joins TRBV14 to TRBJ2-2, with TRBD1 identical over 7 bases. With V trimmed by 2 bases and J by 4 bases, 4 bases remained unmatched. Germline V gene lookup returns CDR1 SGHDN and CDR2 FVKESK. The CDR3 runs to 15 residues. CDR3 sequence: CASSQRQGLTGELFF. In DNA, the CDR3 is TGTGCCAGCAGCCAAAGACAGGGCCTCACCGGGGAGCTGTTTTTT.

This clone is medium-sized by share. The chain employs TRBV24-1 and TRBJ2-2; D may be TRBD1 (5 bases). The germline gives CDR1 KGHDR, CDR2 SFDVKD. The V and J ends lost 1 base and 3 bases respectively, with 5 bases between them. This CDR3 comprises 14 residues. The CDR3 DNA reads TGTGCCACCAGTGATTTCAGGGACACCGGGGAGCTGTTTTTT. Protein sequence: CATSDFRDTGELFF.

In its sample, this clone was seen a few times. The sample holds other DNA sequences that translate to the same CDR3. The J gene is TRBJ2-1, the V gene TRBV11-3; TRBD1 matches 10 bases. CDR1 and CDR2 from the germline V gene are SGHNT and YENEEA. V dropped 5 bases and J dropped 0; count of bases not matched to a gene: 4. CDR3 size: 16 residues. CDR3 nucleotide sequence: TGTGCCAGCAGCAGCCGGGACAGGGGCTCCTACAATGAGCAGTTCTTC. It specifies CASSSRDRGSYNEQFF.

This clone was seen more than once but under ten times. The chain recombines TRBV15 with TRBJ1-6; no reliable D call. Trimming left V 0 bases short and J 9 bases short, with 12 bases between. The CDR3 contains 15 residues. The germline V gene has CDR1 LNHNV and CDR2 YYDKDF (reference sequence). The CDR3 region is CATSRDSSESSPLHF. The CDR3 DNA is TGTGCCACCAGCAGAGATAGCAGCGAAAGTTCACCCCTCCACTTT. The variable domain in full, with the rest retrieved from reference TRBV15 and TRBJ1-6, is DAMVIQNPRYQVTQFGKPVTLSCSQTLNHNVMYWYQQKSSQAPKLLFHYYDKDFNNEADTPDNFQSRRPNTSFCFLDIRSPGLGDTAMYLCATSRDSSESSPLHFGNGTRLTVT.

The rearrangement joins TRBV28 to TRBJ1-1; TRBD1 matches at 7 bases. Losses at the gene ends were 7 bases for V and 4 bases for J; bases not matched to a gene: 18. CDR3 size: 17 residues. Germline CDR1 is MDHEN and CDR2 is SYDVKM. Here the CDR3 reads CASTISPEQGWVTEAFF. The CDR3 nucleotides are TGTGCCAGCACCATTTCCCCCGAACAGGGGTGGGTCACTGAAGCTTTCTTT.

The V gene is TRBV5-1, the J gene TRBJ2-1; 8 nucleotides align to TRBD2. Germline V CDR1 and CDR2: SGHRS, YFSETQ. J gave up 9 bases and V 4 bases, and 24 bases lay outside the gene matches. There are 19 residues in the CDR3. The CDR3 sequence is CASSPGAGDSLPRDSEQFF. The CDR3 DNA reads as TGCGCCAGCAGCCCGGGAGCGGGAGATAGTCTACCGCGGGATTCTGAGCAGTTCTTC.

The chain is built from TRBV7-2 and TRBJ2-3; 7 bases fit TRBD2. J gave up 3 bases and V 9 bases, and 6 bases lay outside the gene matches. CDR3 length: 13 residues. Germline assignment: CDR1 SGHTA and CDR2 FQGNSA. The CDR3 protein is CASWTSRTDTQYF. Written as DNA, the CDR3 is TGTGCCAGTTGGACTAGTAGGACAGATACGCAGTATTTT.

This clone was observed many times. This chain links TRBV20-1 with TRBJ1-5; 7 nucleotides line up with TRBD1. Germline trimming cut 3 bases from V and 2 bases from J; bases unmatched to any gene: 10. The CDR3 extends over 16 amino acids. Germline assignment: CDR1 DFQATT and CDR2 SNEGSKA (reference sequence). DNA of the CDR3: TGCAGTGCTAGTGGACCGGGACAGCTAGGCAATCAGCCCCAGCATTTT. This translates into CSASGPGQLGNQPQHF.

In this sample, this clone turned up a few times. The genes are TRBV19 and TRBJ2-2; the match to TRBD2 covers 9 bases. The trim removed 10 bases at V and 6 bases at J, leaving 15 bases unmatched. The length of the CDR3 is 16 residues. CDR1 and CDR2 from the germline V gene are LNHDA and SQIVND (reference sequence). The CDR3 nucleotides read TGTGCCACCCACCAGAATCTAGCGGGATCCTCCGGGGAGCTGTTTTTT. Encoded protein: CATHQNLAGSSGELFF.

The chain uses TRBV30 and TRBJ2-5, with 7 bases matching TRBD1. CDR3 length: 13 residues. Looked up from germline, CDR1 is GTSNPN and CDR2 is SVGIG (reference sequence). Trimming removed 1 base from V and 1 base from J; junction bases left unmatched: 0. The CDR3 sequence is CAWSAGGQETQYF. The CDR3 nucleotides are TGTGCCTGGAGTGCAGGGGGCCAAGAGACCCAGTACTTC.

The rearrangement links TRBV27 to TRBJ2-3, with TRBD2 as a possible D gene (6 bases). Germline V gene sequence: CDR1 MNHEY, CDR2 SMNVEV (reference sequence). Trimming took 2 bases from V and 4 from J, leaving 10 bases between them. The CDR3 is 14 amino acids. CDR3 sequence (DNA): TGTGCCAGCAGTTTAGGGACTCGCTCAGATACGCAGTATTTT. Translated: CASSLGTRSDTQYF.

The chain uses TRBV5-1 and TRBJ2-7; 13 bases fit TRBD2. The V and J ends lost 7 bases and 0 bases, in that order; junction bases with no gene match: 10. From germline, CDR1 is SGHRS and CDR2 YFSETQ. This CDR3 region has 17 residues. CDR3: CASRRTSGRLSSYEQYF. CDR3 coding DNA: TGCGCCAGCCGGAGGACTAGCGGGAGATTGAGCTCCTACGAGCAGTACTTC.

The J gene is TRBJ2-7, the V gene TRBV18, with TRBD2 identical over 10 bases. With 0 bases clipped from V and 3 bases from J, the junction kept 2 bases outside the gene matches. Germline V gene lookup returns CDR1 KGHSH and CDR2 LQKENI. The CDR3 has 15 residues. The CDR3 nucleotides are TGTGCCAGCTCACCACCGCTAGCGGGAGTCTACGAGCAGTACTTC. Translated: CASSPPLAGVYEQYF.

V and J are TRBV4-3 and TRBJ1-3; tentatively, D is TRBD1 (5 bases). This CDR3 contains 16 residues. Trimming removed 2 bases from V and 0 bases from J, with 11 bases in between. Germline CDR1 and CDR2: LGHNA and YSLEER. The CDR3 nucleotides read TGCGCCAGCAGCCAATCCAGGGCAGGCTCTGGAAACACCATATATTTT. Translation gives CASSQSRAGSGNTIYF.

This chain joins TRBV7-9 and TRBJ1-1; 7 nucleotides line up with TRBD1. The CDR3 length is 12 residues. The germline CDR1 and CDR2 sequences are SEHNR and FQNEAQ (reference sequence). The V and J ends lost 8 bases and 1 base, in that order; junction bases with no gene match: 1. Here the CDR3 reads CASGQANTEAFF. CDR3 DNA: TGTGCCAGCGGACAGGCGAACACTGAAGCTTTCTTT.

Here the CDR3 DNA reads TGTGCCAGCAGCTTGCTCGCAGGTCCGGCCGGGGAGCTGTTTTTT. It encodes CASSLLAGPAGELFF. The chain carries TRBV7-9 and TRBJ2-2; no reliable D call. The CDR3 length is 15 residues. In germline, CDR1 is SEHNR, CDR2 FQNEAQ (reference sequence). V lost 3 bases and J 6 bases, leaving 14 bases between the germline ends.

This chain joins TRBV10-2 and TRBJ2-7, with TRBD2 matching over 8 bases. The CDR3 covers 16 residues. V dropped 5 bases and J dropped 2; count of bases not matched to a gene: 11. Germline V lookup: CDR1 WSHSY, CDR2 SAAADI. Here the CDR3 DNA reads TGCGCCAGCAGTCCAAGCAGAACGGGAGGGACCTACGAGCAGTACTTC. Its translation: CASSPSRTGGTYEQYF.

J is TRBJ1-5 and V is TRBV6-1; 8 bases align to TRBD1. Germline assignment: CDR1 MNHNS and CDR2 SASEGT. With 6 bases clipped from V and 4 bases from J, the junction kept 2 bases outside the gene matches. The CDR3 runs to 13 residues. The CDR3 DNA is TGTGCCAGCAGGAGACAGGGGAATCAGCCCCAGCATTTT. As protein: CASRRQGNQPQHF.